Given below is one TCR beta chain in context. These data are taken from a study of cytomegalovirus exposure and HLA in healthy donors. PCR amplification relied on 60 Vbeta primers (plus 13 Jbeta primers). Only in-frame clones appear in the TCRdb table, and some are missing; sequencing was by immunoSEQ multiplex PCR. The table shows about 200,000 clones, with approximately 80% occurring only once. CDR1 is MNHNS, CDR2 SASEGT, per germline. With V trimmed by 0 bases and J by 6 bases, 4 bases remained unmatched. The CDR3 runs to 15 residues. The rearrangement links TRBV6-1 to TRBJ1-2; TRBD1 matches at 10 bases. The receptor was derived from a man in his forties or fifties in good health and CMV-seronegative. Sequencing was performed on PBMCs. The CDR3 coding sequence is TGTGCCAGCAGTGAAGCGCAGGACAGGGGGGATGGCTACACCTTC. Protein: CASSEAQDRGDGYTF.